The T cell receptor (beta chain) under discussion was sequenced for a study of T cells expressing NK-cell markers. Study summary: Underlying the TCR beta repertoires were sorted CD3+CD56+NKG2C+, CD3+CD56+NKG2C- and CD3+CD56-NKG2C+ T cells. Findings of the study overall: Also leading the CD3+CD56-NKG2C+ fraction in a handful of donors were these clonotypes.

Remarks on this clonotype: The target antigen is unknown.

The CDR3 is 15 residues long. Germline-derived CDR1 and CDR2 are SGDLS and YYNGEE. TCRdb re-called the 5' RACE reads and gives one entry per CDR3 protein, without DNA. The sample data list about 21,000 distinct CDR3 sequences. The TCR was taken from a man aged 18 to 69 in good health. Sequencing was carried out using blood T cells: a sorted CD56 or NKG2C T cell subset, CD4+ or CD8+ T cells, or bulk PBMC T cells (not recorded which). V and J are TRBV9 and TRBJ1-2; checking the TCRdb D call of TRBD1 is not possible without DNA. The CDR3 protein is CASSVEGRSLDGYTF.